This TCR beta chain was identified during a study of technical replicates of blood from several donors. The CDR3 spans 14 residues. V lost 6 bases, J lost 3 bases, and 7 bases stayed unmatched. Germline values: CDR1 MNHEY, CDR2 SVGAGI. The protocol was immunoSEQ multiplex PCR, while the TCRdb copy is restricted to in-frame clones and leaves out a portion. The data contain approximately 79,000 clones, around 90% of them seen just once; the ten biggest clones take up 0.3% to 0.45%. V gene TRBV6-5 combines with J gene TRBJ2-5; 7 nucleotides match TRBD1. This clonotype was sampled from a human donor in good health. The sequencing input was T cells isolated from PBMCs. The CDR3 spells CASRPTDRKETQYF. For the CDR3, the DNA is TGTGCCAGCAGGCCGACGGACAGGAAAGAGACCCAGTACTTC.